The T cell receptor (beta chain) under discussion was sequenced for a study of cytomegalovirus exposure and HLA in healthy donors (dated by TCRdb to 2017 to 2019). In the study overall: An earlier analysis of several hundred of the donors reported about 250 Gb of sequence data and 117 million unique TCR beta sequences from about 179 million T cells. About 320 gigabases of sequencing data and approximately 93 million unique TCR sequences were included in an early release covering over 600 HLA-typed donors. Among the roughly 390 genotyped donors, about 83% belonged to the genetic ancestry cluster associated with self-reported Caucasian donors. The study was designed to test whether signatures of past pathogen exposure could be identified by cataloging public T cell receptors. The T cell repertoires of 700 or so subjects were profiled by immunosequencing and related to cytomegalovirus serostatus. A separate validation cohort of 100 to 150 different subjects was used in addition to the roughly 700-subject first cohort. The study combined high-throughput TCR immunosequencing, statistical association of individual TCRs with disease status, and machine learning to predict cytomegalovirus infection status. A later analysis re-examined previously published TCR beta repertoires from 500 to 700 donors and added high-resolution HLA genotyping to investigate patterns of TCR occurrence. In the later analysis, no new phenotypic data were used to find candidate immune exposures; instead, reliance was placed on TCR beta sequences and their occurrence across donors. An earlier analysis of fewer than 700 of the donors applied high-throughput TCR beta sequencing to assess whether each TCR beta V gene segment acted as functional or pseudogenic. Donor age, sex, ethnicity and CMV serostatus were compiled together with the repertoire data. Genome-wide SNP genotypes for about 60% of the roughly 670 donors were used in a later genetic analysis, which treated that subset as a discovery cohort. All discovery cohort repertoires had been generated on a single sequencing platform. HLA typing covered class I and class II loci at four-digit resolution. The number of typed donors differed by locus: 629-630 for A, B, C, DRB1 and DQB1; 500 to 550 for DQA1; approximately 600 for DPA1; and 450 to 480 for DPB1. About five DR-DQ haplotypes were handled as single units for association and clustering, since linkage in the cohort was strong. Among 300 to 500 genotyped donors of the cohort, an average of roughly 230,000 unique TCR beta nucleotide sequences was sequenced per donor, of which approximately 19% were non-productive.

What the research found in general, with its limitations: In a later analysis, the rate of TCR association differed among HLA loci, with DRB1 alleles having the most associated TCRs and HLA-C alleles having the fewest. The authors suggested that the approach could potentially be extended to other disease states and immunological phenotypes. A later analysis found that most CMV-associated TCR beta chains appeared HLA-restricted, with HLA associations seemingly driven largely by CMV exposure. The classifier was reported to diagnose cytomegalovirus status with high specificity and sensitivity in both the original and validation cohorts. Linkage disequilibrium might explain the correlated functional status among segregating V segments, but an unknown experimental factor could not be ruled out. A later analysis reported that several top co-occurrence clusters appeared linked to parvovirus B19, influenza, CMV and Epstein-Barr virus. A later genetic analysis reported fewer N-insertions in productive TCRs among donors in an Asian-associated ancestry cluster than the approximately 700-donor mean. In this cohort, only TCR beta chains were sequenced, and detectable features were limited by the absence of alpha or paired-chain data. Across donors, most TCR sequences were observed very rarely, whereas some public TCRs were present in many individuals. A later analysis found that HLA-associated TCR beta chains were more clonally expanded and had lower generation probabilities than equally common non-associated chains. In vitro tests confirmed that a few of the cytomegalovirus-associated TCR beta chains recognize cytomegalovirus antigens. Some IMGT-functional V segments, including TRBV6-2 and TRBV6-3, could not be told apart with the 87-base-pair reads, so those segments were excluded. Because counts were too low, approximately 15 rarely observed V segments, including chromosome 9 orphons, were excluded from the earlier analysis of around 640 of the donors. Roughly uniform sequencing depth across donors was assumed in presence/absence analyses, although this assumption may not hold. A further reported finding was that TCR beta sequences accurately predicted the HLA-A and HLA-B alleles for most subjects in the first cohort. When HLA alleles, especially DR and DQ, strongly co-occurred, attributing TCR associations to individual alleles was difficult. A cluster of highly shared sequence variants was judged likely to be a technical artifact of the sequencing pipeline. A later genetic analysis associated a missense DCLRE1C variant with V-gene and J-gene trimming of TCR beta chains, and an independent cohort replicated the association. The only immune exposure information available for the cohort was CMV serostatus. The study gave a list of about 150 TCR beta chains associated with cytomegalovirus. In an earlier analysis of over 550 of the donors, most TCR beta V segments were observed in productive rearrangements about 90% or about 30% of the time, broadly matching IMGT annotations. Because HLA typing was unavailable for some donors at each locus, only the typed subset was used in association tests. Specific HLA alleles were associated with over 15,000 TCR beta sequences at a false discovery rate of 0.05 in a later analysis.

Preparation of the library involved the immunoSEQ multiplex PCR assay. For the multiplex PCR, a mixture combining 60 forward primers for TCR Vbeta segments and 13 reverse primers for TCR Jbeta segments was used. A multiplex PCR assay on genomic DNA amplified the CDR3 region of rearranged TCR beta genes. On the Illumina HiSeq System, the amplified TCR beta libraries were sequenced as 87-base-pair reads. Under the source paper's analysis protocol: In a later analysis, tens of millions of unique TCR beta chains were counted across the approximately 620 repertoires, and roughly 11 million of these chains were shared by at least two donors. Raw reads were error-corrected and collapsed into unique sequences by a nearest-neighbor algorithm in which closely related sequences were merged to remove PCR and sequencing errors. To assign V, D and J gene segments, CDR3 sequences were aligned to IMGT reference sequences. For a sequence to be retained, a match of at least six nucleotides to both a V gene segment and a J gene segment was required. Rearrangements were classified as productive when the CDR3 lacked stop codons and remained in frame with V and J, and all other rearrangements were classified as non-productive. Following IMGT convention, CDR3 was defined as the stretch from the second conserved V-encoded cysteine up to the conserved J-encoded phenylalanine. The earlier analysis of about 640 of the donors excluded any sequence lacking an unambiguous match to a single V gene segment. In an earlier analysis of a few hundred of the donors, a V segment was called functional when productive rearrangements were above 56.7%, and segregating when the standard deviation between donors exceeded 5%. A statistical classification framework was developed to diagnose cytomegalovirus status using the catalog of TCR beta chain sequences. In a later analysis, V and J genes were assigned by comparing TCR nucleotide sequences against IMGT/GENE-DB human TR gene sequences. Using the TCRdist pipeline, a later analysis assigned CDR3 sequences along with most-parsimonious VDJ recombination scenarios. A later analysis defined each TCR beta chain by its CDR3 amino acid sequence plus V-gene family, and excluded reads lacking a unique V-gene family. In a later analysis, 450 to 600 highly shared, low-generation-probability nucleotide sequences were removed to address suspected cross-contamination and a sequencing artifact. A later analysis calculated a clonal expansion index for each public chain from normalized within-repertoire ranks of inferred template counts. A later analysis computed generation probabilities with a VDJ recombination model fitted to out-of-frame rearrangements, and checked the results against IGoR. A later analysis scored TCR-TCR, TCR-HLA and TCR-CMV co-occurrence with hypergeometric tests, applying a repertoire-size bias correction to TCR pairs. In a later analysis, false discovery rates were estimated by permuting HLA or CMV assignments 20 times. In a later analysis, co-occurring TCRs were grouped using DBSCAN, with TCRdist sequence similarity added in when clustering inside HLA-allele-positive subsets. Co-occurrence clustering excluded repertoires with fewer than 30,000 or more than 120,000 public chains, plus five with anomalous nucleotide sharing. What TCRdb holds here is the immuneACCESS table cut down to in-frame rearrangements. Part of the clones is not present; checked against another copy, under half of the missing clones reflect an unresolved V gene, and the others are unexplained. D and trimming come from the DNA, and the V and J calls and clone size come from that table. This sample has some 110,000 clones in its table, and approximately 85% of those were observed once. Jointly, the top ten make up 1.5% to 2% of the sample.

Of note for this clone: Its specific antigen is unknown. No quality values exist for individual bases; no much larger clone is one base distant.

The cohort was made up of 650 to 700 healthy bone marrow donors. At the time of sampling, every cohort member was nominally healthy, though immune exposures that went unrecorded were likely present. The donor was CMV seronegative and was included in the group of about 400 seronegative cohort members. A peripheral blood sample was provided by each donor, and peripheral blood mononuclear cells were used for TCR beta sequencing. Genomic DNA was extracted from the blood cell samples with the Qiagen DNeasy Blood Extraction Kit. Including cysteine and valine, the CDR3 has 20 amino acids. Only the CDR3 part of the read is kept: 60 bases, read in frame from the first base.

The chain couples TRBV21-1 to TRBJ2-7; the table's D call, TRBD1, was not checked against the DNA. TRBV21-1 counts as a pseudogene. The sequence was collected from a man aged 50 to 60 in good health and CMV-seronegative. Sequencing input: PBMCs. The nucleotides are TGTGCCAGCAGCAAAGTTTACGCACAAAACTGGGACAGTTCGTTGAGAGAGCAGTACGTC. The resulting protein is CASSKVYAQNWDSSLREQYV.